This T cell receptor (beta chain) was identified during a study of T cells after yellow fever vaccination. Overall study context: SMART-Seq v4 Ultra Low Input served to prepare low-cell-number fractions.

This clonotype was found many times. A single record per CDR3 protein comes from TCRdb applying MiXCR to the 5' RACE reads. The table includes roughly 330,000 distinct CDR3 sequences, 3% to 4.5% detected once. The CDR3 covers 10 residues. The V gene's germline CDR1 is GTSNPN and CDR2 SVGIG (reference sequence). Between the trimmed V and J ends, which lost 5 bases and 14 bases, there was a span of 10 bases. The sequenced sample was PBMCs, obtained 5 days after the yellow fever booster vaccination. This sequence was found in a man younger than 35 who received the YFV17D yellow fever vaccine. The rearrangement links TRBV30 to TRBJ1-6, with a possible D match to TRBD1 (5 bases). The CDR3 loop is CAWGRGALHF. In nucleotides, the CDR3 is TGTGCCTGGGGCCGGGGGGCCCTCCACTTT. Supplemented by reference TRBV30 and TRBJ1-6, the full variable domain reads SQTIHQWPATLVQPVGSPLSLECTVEGTSNPNLYWYRQAAGRGLQLLFYSVGIGQISSEVPQNLSASRPQDRQFILSSKKLLLSDSGFYLCAWGRGALHFGNGTRLTVT.